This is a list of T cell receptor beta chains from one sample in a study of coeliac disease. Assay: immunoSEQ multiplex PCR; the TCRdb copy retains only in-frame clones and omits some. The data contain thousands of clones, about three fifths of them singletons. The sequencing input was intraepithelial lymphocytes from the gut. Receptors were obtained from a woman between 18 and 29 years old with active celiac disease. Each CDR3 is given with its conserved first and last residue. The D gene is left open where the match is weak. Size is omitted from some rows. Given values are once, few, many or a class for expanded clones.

CASSRRTGVFTGELFF	TGTGCCAGTAGTCGACGGACAGGGGTATTTACCGGGGAGCTGTTTTTT	TRBV19	TRBD1	TRBJ2-2	-
CASSLGEINTEAFF	TGCGCCAGCAGCTTGGGAGAGATTAACACTGAAGCTTTCTTT	TRBV5-1	-	TRBJ1-1	few
CASRSGLHSFTDTQYF	TGTGCCAGTAGGTCAGGGTTGCACTCCTTCACAGATACGCAGTATTTT	TRBV19	-	TRBJ2-3	-
CAISGRQPSTDTQYF	TGCGCCATCAGTGGCCGACAGCCTAGCACAGATACGCAGTATTTT	TRBV10-3	-	TRBJ2-3	-
CASSLSGGTNVLTF	TGTGCCAGCAGTTTATCTGGCGGTACCAACGTCCTGACTTTC	TRBV27	-	TRBJ2-6	few
CAISPRRRVEENTEAFF	TGTGCCATCAGTCCCCGAAGGAGGGTAGAGGAGAACACTGAAGCTTTCTTT	TRBV10-3	-	TRBJ1-1	-
CASSPQGIEAFF	TGTGCCAGCTCACCACAGGGGATTGAAGCTTTCTTT	TRBV18	-	TRBJ1-1	-
CASSIIAGGLSTDTQYF	TGTGCCAGTAGTATAATAGCGGGGGGCCTTAGCACAGATACGCAGTATTTT	TRBV19	TRBD2	TRBJ2-3	few
CASSLLYWDIPTF	TGTGCCAGCAGTTTACTGTATTGGGACATACCCACCTTC	TRBV28	-	TRBJ1-2	large
CASSQLYTGELFF	TGTGCCAGCAGCCAACTATACACCGGGGAGCTGTTTTTT	TRBV4-2	-	TRBJ2-2	-
CASSRQGGNTEAFF	TGTGCCAGCAGCCGACAGGGGGGTAACACTGAAGCTTTCTTT	TRBV9	TRBD1	TRBJ1-1	large
CSARLHTEAFF	TGCAGTGCTAGACTACACACTGAAGCTTTCTTT	TRBV20-1	-	TRBJ1-1	-
CASSFAGGQVTGELFF	TGTGCCAGCAGTTTCGCCGGGGGACAGGTCACCGGGGAGCTGTTTTTT	TRBV28	TRBD1	TRBJ2-2	once
CASSRPETGINSPLHF	TGTGCCAGCAGTCGACCCGAGACAGGGATTAATTCACCCCTCCACTTT	TRBV28	TRBD1	TRBJ1-6	few
CASSLAAGGDTQYF	TGTGCCAGCAGCTTAGCAGCGGGGGGGGATACGCAGTATTTT	TRBV7-9	TRBD2	TRBJ2-3	-
CASSYSPSGWGNEQFF	TGTGCCAGCAGTTACTCCCCGTCGGGGTGGGGAAATGAGCAGTTCTTC	TRBV6-5	-	TRBJ2-1	medium-sized
CASAGARGNEKLFF	TGCGCCAGCGCGGGGGCGCGGGGTAATGAAAAACTGTTTTTT	TRBV5-1	-	TRBJ1-4	-
CASSSGTGVMSYGYTF	TGTGCCAGCAGCTCCGGGACAGGGGTTATGAGCTATGGCTACACCTTC	TRBV5-6	TRBD1	TRBJ1-2	-
CASSPKGDLYGYTF	TGTGCCAGCAGCCCAAAGGGAGACCTTTATGGCTACACCTTC	TRBV5-4	-	TRBJ1-2	-
CASSSEQGDVYGYTF	TGTGCCAGCAGTTCCGAACAGGGGGACGTCTATGGCTACACCTTC	TRBV28	TRBD1	TRBJ1-2	-